Below, one TCR beta chain is given with its context. Its antigen is still unknown. The entry originates in a study of shared clonotypes between healthy human individuals. The wider study: Donor composition was two women and a few men, aged 18 to 49. Three plates were used per donor for CD4 naive, three for CD4 memory, two for CD8 naive and one for CD8 memory. Study-wide results and limits: Sharing across four donors was highest in naive CD4 (roughly 5%) and lowest in memory CD8 (roughly 0.4%).

This CDR3 is built from 13 residues. V was clipped by 0 bases and J by 7 bases, with 10 bases between them. CDR1 is SGHAT and CDR2 is FQNNGV in the germline V gene. Terminally differentiated effector memory CD45RA+ cells were excluded from the naive CD8 cells, which were CD45RO-negative and positively selected for CCR7. TCRdb keeps only in-frame clones here, not all; method: immunoSEQ multiplex PCR. The table includes around 2,000,000 clones, roughly 91% detected once. Material for sequencing was naive CD8+ T cells from PBMCs. The TCR was taken from a man in his late teens or twenties in good health. Some clones in this sample may be carry-over from other donors' samples. The rearrangement joins TRBV11-2 to TRBJ2-7, with unresolved D. Written as DNA, the CDR3 is TGTGCCAGCAGCTTAGACGGGTTGGTAGAGCAGTACTTC. Amino acid sequence: CASSLDGLVEQYF.